Listed here are 11 T cell receptor beta chains from one sample, sequenced in a study of T cell responses to AZD1222 COVID-19 vaccine. Repertoires were generated with immunoSEQ multiplex PCR, while TCRdb's copy carries only in-frame clones and drops some. The sample shows 120,000 to 150,000 clones, about 89% of them seen only once. Sequencing was performed on peripheral blood, taken on day 0 of MenACWY control vaccination. The receptors here all came from an adult in good health.

The rearrangement uses TRBV14 and TRBJ1-2; 8 bases are a match to TRBD1. The trim removed 6 bases at V and 4 bases at J, leaving 10 bases unmatched. This CDR3 has 15 amino acids. Per germline, CDR1 SGHDN and CDR2 FVKESK. CDR3 sequence (DNA): TGTGCCAGCAGATATGACAGGGGCGTCCTCTATGGCTACACCTTC. Translating gives CASRYDRGVLYGYTF.

This clone was found once. The chain recombines TRBV10-3 with TRBJ1-4; tentatively, D is TRBD1 (6 bases). This CDR3 spans 14 amino acids. Trimming removed 5 bases at V and 6 bases at J, with 13 bases between. CDR1 and CDR2 (germline): ENHRY, SYGVKD. The DNA for the CDR3 is TGTGCCATCAGTCTGACAGGCCTCGATGAAAAACTGTTTTTT. Residues: CAISLTGLDEKLFF.

V and J are TRBV28 and TRBJ1-1, with D possibly being TRBD1 (5 bases). Germline CDR1 is MDHEN and CDR2 is SYDVKM. This CDR3 is built from 14 residues. With 4 bases removed from V and 5 bases from J, the gap between germline ends came to 14 bases. Here the CDR3 reads CASSSWGGKTEAFF. The CDR3 DNA sequence: TGTGCCAGCAGTTCATGGGGGGGAAAAACTGAAGCTTTCTTT.

The J gene is TRBJ1-6, the V gene TRBV7-6; 7 positions match TRBD1. Germline V gene data show CDR1 as SGHVS and CDR2 as FNYEAQ. The V segment lost 3 bases and the J segment 7 bases; nucleotides outside the gene matches: 3. The CDR3 covers 14 residues. The CDR3 DNA reads TGTGCCAGCAGCTTCACAGGGGACAATTCACCCCTCCACTTT. Its translation: CASSFTGDNSPLHF.

The chain carries TRBV30 and TRBJ1-3; no reliable D call. CDR3 length equals 14 residues. V lost 0 bases to trimming and J lost 4 bases, with 10 bases between them. The germline CDR1 and CDR2 sequences are GTSNPN and SVGIG (reference sequence). The DNA for the CDR3 is TGTGCCTGGAGTGTAGGCAAGCCCGGAAACACCATATATTTT. It translates to CAWSVGKPGNTIYF. Looking up the rest from reference TRBV30 and TRBJ1-3 gives the full variable domain: SQTIHQWPATLVQPVGSPLSLECTVEGTSNPNLYWYRQAAGRGLQLLFYSVGIGQISSEVPQNLSASRPQDRQFILSSKKLLLSDSGFYLCAWSVGKPGNTIYFGEGSWLTVV.

V is TRBV14 and J is TRBJ2-5; TRBD1 matches at 8 bases. V gave up 4 bases and J gave up 5 bases; unmatched junction bases: 12. The CDR3 extends over 16 amino acids. The V gene's germline CDR1 is SGHDN and CDR2 FVKESK. The CDR3 DNA sequence: TGTGCCAGCAGCCGATCAGGGGGCGCCACTTTGGAGACCCAGTACTTC. Encoded protein: CASSRSGGATLETQYF. The full variable domain, rest sourced from reference TRBV14 and TRBJ2-5, is EAGVTQFPSHSVIEKGQTVTLRCDPISGHDNLYWYRRVMGKEIKFLLHFVKESKQDESGMPNNRFLAERTGGTYSTLKVQPAELEDSGVYFCASSRSGGATLETQYFGPGTRLLVL.

J is TRBJ2-2 and V is TRBV5-8, with D maybe TRBD1 (6 bases). Germline V gene sequence: CDR1 SGHTS, CDR2 YDEGEE. Trimming shortened V by 4 bases and J by 0 bases, and 16 bases separated the two germline ends. The CDR3 consists of 17 residues. In nucleotides, the CDR3 is TGTGCCAGCAGCCGAGGTGTAGGGACACCGAACACCGGGGAGCTGTTTTTT. Protein: CASSRGVGTPNTGELFF.

The chain employs TRBV3-1 (or the pseudogene TRBV3-2) and TRBJ2-2; TRBD2 matches 14 bases. The CDR3 is 16 amino acids. Germline trimming cut 6 bases from V and 8 bases from J; bases unmatched to any gene: 8. CDR1 and CDR2 from the germline V gene are LGHDT and YNNKEL (reference sequence). CDR3 nucleotides: TGTGCCAGCAGTCCTCCGGGACTAGCGGGAGTAGGGGAGCTGTTTTTT. It is translated as CASSPPGLAGVGELFF.

The chain combines TRBV7-8 with TRBJ2-7; D unresolved. Germline-derived CDR1 and CDR2 are SGHVS and FQNEAQ. The CDR3 extends over 14 amino acids. Trimming shortened V by 2 bases and J by 2 bases, and 10 bases separated the two germline ends. This CDR3 reads CASSLLRSTYEQYF. CDR3 DNA: TGTGCCAGCAGCTTACTACGGTCCACCTACGAGCAGTACTTC.

The CDR3 DNA reads as TGTGCCAGCAGTCCGACTAGCGGGAGTTATAATGAGCAGTTCTTC. Translating gives CASSPTSGSYNEQFF. The V and J genes are TRBV5-4 and TRBJ2-1, with 12 bases identical to TRBD2. V was pared by 5 bases and J by 7 bases, with 7 bases of the junction left unmatched. From germline, CDR1 is SGHNT and CDR2 YYREEE (reference sequence). The CDR3 totals 15 residues.

Only one count was recorded for this clone. V gene TRBV5-1 combines with J gene TRBJ1-2; D unclear. CDR3 size: 14 residues. In germline, CDR1 is SGHRS, CDR2 YFSETQ. The V end was cut by 0 bases, the J end by 3 bases, with 9 bases between. DNA for the CDR3: TGCGCCAGCAGCTTGGATGTAGCGCACTATGGCTACACCTTC. Protein: CASSLDVAHYGYTF.